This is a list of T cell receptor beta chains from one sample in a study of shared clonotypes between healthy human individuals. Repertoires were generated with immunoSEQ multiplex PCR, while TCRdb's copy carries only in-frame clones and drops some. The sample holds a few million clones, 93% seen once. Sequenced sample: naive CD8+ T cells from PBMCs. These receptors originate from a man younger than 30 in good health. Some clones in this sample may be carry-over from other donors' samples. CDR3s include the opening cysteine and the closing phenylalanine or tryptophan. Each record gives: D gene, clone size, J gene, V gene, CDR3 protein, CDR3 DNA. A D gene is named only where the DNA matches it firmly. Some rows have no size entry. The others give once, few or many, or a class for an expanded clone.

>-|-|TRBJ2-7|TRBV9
CASSVGSGTYEQYF
TGTGCCAGCAGCGTAGGATCAGGGACCTACGAGCAGTACTTC
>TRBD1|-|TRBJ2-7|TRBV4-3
CASSLRQGVDYEQYF
TGCGCCAGCAGCCTACGACAGGGCGTCGACTACGAGCAGTACTTC
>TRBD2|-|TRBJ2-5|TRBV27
CASSFTSSTGLAGTQYF
TGTGCCAGCAGTTTTACTTCGAGTACCGGACTAGCGGGCACCCAGTACTTC
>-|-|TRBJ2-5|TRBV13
CASSFSPGTIEETQYF
TGTGCCAGCAGCTTTTCCCCCGGGACGATCGAAGAGACCCAGTACTTC
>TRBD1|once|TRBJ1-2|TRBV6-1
CASRGTGANYGYTF
TGTGCCAGCAGGGGGACAGGGGCTAACTATGGCTACACCTTC
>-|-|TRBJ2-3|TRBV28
CASSAGVLTDTQYF
TGTGCCAGCAGTGCAGGGGTTTTGACAGATACGCAGTATTTT
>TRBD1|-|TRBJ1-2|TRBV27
CASSLSGTGGLNGYTF
TGTGCCAGCAGTTTATCAGGGACAGGGGGCTTGAATGGCTACACCTTC
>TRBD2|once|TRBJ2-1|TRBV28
CASSLFPQTSGRISDEQFF
TGTGCCAGCAGTTTATTTCCCCAGACTAGCGGGAGAATTTCGGATGAGCAGTTCTTC
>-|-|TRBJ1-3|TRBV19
CASSITAGSGNTIYF
TGTGCCAGTAGTATCACGGCCGGCTCTGGAAACACCATATATTTT
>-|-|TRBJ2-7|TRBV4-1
CASSPTIVYEQYF
TGCGCCAGCAGCCCTACTATCGTGTACGAGCAGTACTTC
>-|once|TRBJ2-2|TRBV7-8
CASSLKGTGELFF
TGTGCCAGCAGCTTAAAGGGCACCGGGGAGCTGTTTTTT
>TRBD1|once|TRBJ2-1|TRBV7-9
CASSPGDRESSEQFF
TGTGCCAGCAGCCCGGGGGACAGGGAATCTAGTGAGCAGTTCTTC
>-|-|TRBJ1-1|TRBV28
CASGRVSNTEAFF
TGTGCCAGCGGCCGGGTTTCGAACACTGAAGCTTTCTTT
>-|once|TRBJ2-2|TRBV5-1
CASSSPQHGTLGVIGELFF
TGCGCCAGCAGCTCGCCCCAACATGGAACGCTCGGGGTGATCGGGGAGCTGTTTTTT
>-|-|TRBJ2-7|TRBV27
CASSLRGAYEQYF
TGTGCCAGCAGTTTACGCGGCGCCTACGAGCAGTACTTC
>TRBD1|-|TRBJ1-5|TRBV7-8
CASSLASQGESNQPQHF
TGTGCCAGCAGCTTAGCGTCTCAGGGGGAAAGCAATCAGCCCCAGCATTTT
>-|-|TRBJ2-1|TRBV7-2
CASSLLAGSSVEQFF
TGTGCCAGCAGCCTTCTAGCAGGCTCTTCGGTTGAGCAGTTCTTC
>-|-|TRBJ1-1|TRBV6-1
CASSELGAGINTEAFF
TGTGCCAGCAGTGAGCTTGGTGCAGGGATAAACACTGAAGCTTTCTTT
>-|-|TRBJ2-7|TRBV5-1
CASSLYQGTGEQYF
TGCGCCAGCAGCTTGTATCAGGGGACGGGCGAGCAGTACTTC
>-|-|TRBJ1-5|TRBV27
CASRMASNQPQHF
TGTGCCAGCAGGATGGCGAGCAATCAGCCCCAGCATTTT
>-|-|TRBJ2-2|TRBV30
CAWSGANTGELFF
TGTGCCTGGAGTGGTGCGAACACCGGGGAGCTGTTTTTT
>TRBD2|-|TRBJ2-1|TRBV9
CASSAEGLGLADDNEQFF
TGTGCCAGCAGCGCCGAAGGCCTAGGACTAGCGGATGACAATGAGCAGTTCTTC
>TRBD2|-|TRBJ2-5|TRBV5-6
CASSKTLAGPETQYF
TGTGCCAGCAGCAAAACACTAGCGGGACCAGAGACCCAGTACTTC
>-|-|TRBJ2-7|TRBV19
CASSIGQGAYEQYF
TGTGCCAGTAGTATTGGGCAGGGCGCGTACGAGCAGTACTTC
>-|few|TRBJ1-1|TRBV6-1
CASTKGKLTEAFF
TGTGCCAGCACCAAGGGGAAATTGACTGAAGCTTTCTTT
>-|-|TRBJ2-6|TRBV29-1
CSARPFWKPGANVLTF
TGCAGCGCCCGGCCCTTTTGGAAGCCTGGGGCCAACGTCCTGACTTTC
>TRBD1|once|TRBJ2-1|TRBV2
CASSELDRGFNEQFF
TGTGCCAGCAGTGAGTTGGACAGGGGTTTCAATGAGCAGTTCTTC
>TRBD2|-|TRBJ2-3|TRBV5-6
CASSLETSGRENTQYF
TGTGCCAGCAGCTTGGAGACTAGCGGGAGGGAGAATACGCAGTATTTT
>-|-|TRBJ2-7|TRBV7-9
CASSLLDSSYEQYF
TGTGCCAGCAGCCTTTTGGACAGCTCCTACGAGCAGTACTTC
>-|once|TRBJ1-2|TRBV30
CAWSRLVNYGYTF
TGTGCCTGGAGTCGGTTAGTTAACTATGGCTACACCTTC
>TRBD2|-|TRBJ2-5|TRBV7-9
CASSPGTSDETQYF
TGTGCCAGCAGCCCCGGGACTAGTGATGAGACCCAGTACTTC
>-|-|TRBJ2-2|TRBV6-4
CASSRVGPNTGELFF
TGTGCCAGCTCCAGGGTAGGGCCGAACACCGGGGAGCTGTTTTTT
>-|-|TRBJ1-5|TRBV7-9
CASSPSTGGNQPQHF
TGTGCCAGCAGCCCAAGCACGGGGGGGAACCAGCCCCAGCATTTT
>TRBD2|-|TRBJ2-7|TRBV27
CASHRSAGGPWGAYEQYF
TGTGCCAGCCACCGTAGCGCGGGAGGTCCTTGGGGCGCCTACGAGCAGTACTTC
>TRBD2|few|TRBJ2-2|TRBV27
CASRLAGVIGELFF
TGTGCCAGCAGGCTAGCGGGAGTCATCGGGGAGCTGTTTTTT
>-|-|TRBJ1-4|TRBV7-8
CASSLGPGRNEKLFF
TGTGCCAGCAGCTTAGGTCCAGGACGGAATGAAAAACTGTTTTTT
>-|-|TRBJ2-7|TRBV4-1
CASGGSSDSYEQYF
TGCGCCAGCGGAGGGTCCTCCGACTCCTACGAGCAGTACTTC
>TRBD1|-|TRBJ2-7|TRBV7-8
CASSSSGTGVYEQYF
TGTGCCAGCAGCTCTTCGGGGACAGGGGTATACGAGCAGTACTTC
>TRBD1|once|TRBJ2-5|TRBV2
CASSGSRDSQETQYF
TGTGCCAGCAGTGGCAGCCGGGACAGCCAAGAGACCCAGTACTTC
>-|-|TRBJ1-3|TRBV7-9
CASTRARGLLSGNTIYF
TGTGCCAGCACCAGGGCCAGGGGCCTCCTCTCTGGAAACACCATATATTTT
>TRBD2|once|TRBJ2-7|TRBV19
CASSIPSGSNEQYF
TGTGCCAGTAGTATCCCTAGCGGGAGTAACGAGCAGTACTTC
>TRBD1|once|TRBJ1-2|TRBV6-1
CASRPTGGFYGYTF
TGTGCCAGCAGGCCGACAGGGGGGTTCTATGGCTACACCTTC
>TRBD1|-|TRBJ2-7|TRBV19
CASSPGQGPYEQYF
TGTGCCAGTAGCCCTGGACAGGGCCCCTACGAGCAGTACTTC
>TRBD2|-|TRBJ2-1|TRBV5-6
CASSPASGRIYNEQFF
TGTGCCAGCAGCCCCGCTAGCGGGAGGATTTACAATGAGCAGTTCTTC
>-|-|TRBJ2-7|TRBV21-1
CASSKEDQQGGEQYF
TGTGCCAGCAGCAAAGAGGATCAGCAGGGTGGTGAGCAGTACTTC
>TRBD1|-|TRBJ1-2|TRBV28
CASSSLLLDRGQSYGYTF
TGTGCCAGCAGTTCGCTCCTCCTTGACAGGGGCCAATCCTATGGCTACACCTTC
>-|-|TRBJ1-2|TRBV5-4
CASSLGADNYGYTF
TGTGCCAGCAGCCTGGGGGCGGACAACTATGGCTACACCTTC
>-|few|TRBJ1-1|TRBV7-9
CASRPSRNTEAFF
TGTGCCAGCAGACCATCGCGGAACACTGAAGCTTTCTTT
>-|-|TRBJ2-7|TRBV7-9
CASSSRSGDSSYEQYF
TGTGCCAGCAGCTCGCGCTCGGGGGACAGCTCCTACGAGCAGTACTTC
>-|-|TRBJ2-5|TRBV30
CAWSVRGTVQETQYF
TGTGCCTGGAGTGTACGGGGGACAGTGCAAGAGACCCAGTACTTC
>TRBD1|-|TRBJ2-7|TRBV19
CASSSGTGGYEQYF
TGTGCCAGTAGTTCCGGGACAGGGGGATACGAGCAGTACTTC
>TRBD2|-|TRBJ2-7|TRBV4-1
CASSQDYGTSLGGEQYF
TGCGCCAGCAGCCAAGATTACGGGACTAGCCTCGGAGGGGAGCAGTACTTC
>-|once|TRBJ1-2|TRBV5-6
CASSLGTYSNYGYTF
TGTGCCAGCAGCTTGGGGACATATTCTAACTATGGCTACACCTTC
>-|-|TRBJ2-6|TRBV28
CASSPTDFYSGANVLTF
TGTGCCAGCAGTCCAACGGACTTCTACTCTGGGGCCAACGTCCTGACTTTC
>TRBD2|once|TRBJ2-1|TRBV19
CASSSIAGGYNEQFF
TGTGCCAGTAGTTCGATAGCGGGAGGATACAATGAGCAGTTCTTC
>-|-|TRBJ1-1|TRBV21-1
CASSKNMISQGAGTEAFF
TGTGCCAGCAGCAAGAATATGATATCGCAGGGGGCGGGGACTGAAGCTTTCTTT
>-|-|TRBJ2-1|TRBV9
CASSGGGNEQFF
TGTGCCAGCAGCGGGGGCGGCAATGAGCAGTTCTTC